Sequencing of this TCR beta chain was carried out in a study of control samples from healthy donors and cancer patients. Per germline, CDR1 MGHDK and CDR2 SYGVNS. Between the trimmed V and J ends, which lost 8 bases and 2 bases, there was a span of 14 bases. The CDR3 consists of 14 residues. The table came from immunoSEQ multiplex PCR; TCRdb's copy has only in-frame clones and leaves some out. The table has 84,000 or so clones, roughly 88% seen once. The sequenced sample consisted of PBMCs. The TCR comes from a man aged 55-75 years with head and neck cancer. The chain is built from TRBV25-1 and TRBJ2-3; D is possibly TRBD2 (5 bases). DNA of the CDR3: TGTGCCAGCCAGAGACGGGAATCCACAGATACGCAGTATTTT. Residues: CASQRRESTDTQYF.